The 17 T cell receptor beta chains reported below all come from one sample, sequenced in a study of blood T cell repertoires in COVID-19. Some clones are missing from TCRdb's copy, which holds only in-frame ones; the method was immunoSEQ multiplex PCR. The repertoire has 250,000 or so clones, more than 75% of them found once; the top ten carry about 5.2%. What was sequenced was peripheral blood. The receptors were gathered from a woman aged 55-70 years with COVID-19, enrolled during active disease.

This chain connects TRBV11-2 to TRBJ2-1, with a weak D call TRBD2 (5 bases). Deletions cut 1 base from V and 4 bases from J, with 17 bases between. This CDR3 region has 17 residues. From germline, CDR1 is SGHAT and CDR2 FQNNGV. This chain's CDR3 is CASSLGELAPGYNEQFF. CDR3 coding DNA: TGTGCCAGCAGCTTAGGAGAGCTAGCCCCTGGTTACAATGAGCAGTTCTTC. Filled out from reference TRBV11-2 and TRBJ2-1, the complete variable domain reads EAGVAQSPRYKIIEKRQSVAFWCNPISGHATLYWYQQILGQGPKLLIQFQNNGVVDDSQLPKDRFSAERLKGVDSTLKIQPAKLEDSAVYLCASSLGELAPGYNEQFFGPGTRLTVL.

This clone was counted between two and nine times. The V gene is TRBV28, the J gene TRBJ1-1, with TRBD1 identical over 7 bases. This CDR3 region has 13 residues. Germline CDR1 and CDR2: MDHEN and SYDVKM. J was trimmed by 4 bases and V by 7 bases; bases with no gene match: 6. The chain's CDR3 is CASTNRGVTEAFF. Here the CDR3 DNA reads TGTGCCAGCACCAACAGGGGAGTCACTGAAGCTTTCTTT. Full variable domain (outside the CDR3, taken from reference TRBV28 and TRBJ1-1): DVKVTQSSRYLVKRTGEKVFLECVQDMDHENMFWYRQDPGLGLRLIYFSYDVKMKEKGDIPEGYSVSREKKERFSLILESASTNQTSMYLCASTNRGVTEAFFGQGTRLTVV.

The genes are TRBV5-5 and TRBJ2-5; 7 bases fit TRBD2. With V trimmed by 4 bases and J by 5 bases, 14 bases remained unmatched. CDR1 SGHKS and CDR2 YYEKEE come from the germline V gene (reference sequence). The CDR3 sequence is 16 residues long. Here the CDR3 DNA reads TGTGCCAGCAGCCGGACCCGGGACCTGGGGGGGGAGACCCAGTACTTC. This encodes CASSRTRDLGGETQYF.

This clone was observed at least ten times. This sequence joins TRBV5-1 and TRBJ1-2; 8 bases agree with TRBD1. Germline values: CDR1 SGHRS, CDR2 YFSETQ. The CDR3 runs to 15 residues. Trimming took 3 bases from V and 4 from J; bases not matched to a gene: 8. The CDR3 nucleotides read TGCGCCAGCAGCTCAGGGTCCACAGGGGGCTATGGCTACACCTTC. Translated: CASSSGSTGGYGYTF.

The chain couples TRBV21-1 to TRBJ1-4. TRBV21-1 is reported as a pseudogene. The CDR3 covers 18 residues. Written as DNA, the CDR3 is TGTGCCAGCAGCAAAGATCAAGCGGGGGTCAGTCGAAATGAAAAACTGTTTTTT. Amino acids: CASSKDQAGVSRNEKLFF.

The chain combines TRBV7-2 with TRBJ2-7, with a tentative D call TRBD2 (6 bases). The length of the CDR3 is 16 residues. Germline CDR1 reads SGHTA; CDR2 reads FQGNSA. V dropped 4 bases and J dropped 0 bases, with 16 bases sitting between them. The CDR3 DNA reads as TGTGCCAGCAGCTCACCCAGGTGGCGGGACTCCTACGAGCAGTACTTC. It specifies CASSSPRWRDSYEQYF.

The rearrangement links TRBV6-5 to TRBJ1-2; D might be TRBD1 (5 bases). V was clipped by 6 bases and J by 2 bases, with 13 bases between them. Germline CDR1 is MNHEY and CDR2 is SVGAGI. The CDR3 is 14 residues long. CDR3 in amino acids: CASRGGLPNYGYTF. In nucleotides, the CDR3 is TGTGCCAGCAGGGGGGGACTTCCCAACTATGGCTACACCTTC.

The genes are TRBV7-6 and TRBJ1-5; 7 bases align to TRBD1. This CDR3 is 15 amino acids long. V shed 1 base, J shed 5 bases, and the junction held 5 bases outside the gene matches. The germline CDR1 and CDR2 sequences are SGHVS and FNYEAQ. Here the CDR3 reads CASSLGTGAHQPQHF. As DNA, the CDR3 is TGTGCCAGCAGCTTAGGGACAGGTGCTCATCAGCCCCAGCATTTT.

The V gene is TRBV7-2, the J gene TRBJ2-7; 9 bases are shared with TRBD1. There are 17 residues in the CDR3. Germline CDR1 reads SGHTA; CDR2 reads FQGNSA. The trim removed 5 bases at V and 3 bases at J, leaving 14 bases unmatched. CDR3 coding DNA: TGTGCCAGCAGCCCAACCCGCAGGACAGGGGTGGGCTACGAGCAGTACTTC. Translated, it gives CASSPTRRTGVGYEQYF.

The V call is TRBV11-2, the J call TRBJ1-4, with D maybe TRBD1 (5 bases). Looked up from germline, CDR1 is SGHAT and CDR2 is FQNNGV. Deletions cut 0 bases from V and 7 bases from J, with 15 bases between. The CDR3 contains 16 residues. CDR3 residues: CASSLEGRQGGEKLFF. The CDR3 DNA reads TGTGCCAGCAGCTTAGAAGGTCGGCAGGGAGGTGAAAAACTGTTTTTT.

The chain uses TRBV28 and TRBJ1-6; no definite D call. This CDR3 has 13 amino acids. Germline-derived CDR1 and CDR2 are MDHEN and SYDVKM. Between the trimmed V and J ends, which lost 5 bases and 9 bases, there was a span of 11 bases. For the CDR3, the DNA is TGTGCCAGCAGTCTGCTCGGTGGTTCACCCCTCCACTTT. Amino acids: CASSLLGGSPLHF.

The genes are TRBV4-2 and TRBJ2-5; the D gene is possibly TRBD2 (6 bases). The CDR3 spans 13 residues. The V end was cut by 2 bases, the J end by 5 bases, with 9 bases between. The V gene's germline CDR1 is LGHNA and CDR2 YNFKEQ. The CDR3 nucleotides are TGTGCCAGCAGCCAACCTAGCGATGAGACCCAGTACTTC. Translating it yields CASSQPSDETQYF.

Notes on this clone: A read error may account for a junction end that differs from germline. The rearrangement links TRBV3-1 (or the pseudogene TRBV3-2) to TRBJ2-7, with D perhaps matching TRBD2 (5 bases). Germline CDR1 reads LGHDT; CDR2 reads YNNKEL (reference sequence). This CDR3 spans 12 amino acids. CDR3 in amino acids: CASSQGRSGYRF. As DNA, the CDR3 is TGTGCCAGCAGCCAAGGACGGAGCGGCTACCGGTTC.

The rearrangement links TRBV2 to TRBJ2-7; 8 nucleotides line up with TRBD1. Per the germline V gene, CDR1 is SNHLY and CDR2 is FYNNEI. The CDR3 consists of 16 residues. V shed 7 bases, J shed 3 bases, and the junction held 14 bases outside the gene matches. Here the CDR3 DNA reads TGTGCCAGCACCTCCATCCCGGACAGGGTAAACTACGAGCAGTACTTC. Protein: CASTSIPDRVNYEQYF.

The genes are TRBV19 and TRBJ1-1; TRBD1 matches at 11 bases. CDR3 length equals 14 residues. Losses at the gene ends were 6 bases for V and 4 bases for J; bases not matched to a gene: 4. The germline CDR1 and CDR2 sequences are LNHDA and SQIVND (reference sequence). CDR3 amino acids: CASRAGTGGTEAFF. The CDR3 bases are TGTGCCAGTAGGGCCGGGACAGGGGGCACTGAAGCTTTCTTT.

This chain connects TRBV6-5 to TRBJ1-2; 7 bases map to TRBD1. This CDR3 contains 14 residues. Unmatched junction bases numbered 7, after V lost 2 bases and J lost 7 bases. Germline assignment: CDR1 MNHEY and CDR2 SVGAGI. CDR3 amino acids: CASSYDRVRGGYTF. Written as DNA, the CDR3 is TGTGCCAGCAGTTACGACAGGGTGCGAGGTGGCTACACCTTC.

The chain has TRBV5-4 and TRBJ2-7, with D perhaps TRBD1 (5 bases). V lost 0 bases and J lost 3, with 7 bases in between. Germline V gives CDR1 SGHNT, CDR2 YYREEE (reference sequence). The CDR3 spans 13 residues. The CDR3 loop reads CASSLGQFYEQYF. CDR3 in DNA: TGTGCCAGCAGCTTGGGACAGTTCTACGAGCAGTACTTC.